The source of this T cell receptor (beta chain) is a study of tumor-infiltrating lymphocytes in primary liver carcinoma. Study overall: The tumors ranged from about 4.2 to 10 cm across and fell within stage T1-T3 N0M0. General study results and limits: For tumor-adjacent and tumor-blood pairs, overlap was less than that seen for tumor region pairs. Only about 8-25% of top clones occurred in every one of the five tumor regions.

Starting material of about 450 ng total RNA yielded TCR beta cDNA via a constant-region primer. Researchers made the TCR beta libraries by running three nested multiplex PCR rounds with slightly modified ARM-PCR. Both of the initial two PCR rounds ran for about 9 cycles and employed TRBV1-TRBV30 forward primers alongside a C-beta reverse primer. TCRdb reprocessed the multiplex PCR reads with MiXCR, giving one entry per CDR3 protein. Of just under 45,000 distinct CDR3 sequences listed, roughly 73% were seen once; the top ten hold 19%. Extraction of RNA together with DNA used 20-30 mg of unsorted bulk tissue. Sampling targeted five separate regions of each tumor, which included the tumor centre. In the case of this clonotype: Its antigen is undetermined. The junction shows a germline mismatch at one end, possibly a read error.

The germline V gene encodes CDR1 SQVTM and CDR2 ANQGSEA. CDR3 length equals 11 residues. This sequence joins TRBV29-1 and TRBJ2-3; D is tentatively TRBD1 or TRBD2 (5 bases each). The sample was liver tumor tissue from sampling region 2. Described subset: tumor region T2, inferior pole. The receptor's source is a man in his forties with primary liver carcinoma and hepatitis B virus infection. CDR3 coding DNA: TGCAGCGCGGGGAAGACAGATGCGCAGTATTTT. It is translated as CSAGKTDAQYF.